The entry below describes one TCR beta chain. Possible read error: a much larger clone is one base away. Trimming pared 10 bases from V and 6 bases from J, leaving 16 bases between. This CDR3 is built from 13 residues. This sample was taken from a study of molecular identifiers for immune sequencing clone quantification. Methods described previously were used for bulk TCR libraries, and listed TCR primers were applied. TCRdb used MiXCR to reprocess the PCR reads, holding one entry per CDR3 protein. The sample lists around 94,000 distinct CDR3 sequences, about a third occurring once. The clonotype was recovered from a human donor in good health. Some libraries in this study had Jurkat cell RNA spiked in. What was sequenced was naive CD8+ T cells from blood, with Jurkat cell RNA spiked in. Subset of the sample: FACS-sorted CD8+CD4-CCR7+CD45RA+ naive T cells. The chain couples TRBV5-3 to TRBJ2-2; D unclear. TRBV5-3 is an open reading frame, and its role is uncertain. CDR3: CAGSLDPAGELFF. The CDR3 region has the DNA TGTGCCGGCAGCTTGGATCCAGCCGGGGAGCTGTTTTTT.